The present T cell receptor beta chain was sequenced within a study of T cell changes during pregnancy in multiple sclerosis. Sequencing used immunoSEQ multiplex PCR; TCRdb keeps in-frame clones, though not all of them. The sample has about 73,000 clones, 85% to 90% seen once; the top ten hold 8% to 10%. The germline V gene encodes CDR1 GTSNPN and CDR2 SVGIG (reference sequence). The CDR3 loop spans 13 amino acids. After removal of 4 bases from V and 6 bases from J, the junction contained 4 bases not matched to a gene. The sequence was collected from a female donor in good health, enrolled as a control in a pregnancy study. The J gene is TRBJ2-1, the V gene TRBV30; TRBD2 agrees at 9 bases. The source material was peripheral blood, sampled after pregnancy. This chain's CDR3 is CAWTAGGSNEQFF. The CDR3 DNA reads TGTGCCTGGACGGCGGGGGGGAGCAATGAGCAGTTCTTC.